The rows below give T cell receptor beta chains drawn from one sample of a study of blood T cell repertoires in COVID-19. Clones were sequenced by immunoSEQ multiplex PCR, and TCRdb holds only the in-frame ones, with some missing. The sample carries roughly 170,000 clones, around 85% recorded once. Input material: peripheral blood. These receptors were collected from a man aged 55 to 70 who had recovered from COVID-19. Each CDR3 is given with its conserved first and last residue. The D gene is left open where the match is weak. Size is omitted from some rows. Given values are once, few, many or a class for expanded clones.

>TRBV10-3|few|TRBJ1-5|TRBD1
CAIQDRDNQPQHF
TGTGCCATCCAAGACAGGGACAATCAGCCCCAGCATTTT
>TRBV5-4|.|TRBJ1-2|TRBD1
CASSSRPGQGANYGYTF
TGTGCCAGCAGCTCCAGACCGGGACAGGGGGCTAACTATGGCTACACCTTC
>TRBV7-3|.|TRBJ2-1|TRBD2
CASSLRSGGPTDEQFF
TGTGCCAGCAGCCTACGTAGCGGGGGGCCTACGGATGAGCAGTTCTTC
>TRBV29-1|once|TRBJ1-6|TRBD1
CSVKTGGIDNSPLHF
TGCAGCGTTAAGACAGGGGGCATCGATAATTCACCCCTCCACTTT
>TRBV25-1|.|TRBJ1-1|.
CASRLNTEAFF
TGTGCCAGCAGACTTAACACTGAAGCTTTCTTT
>TRBV5-6|.|TRBJ2-7|.
CASTLQGTYEQYF
TGTGCCAGCACCCTTCAGGGGACGTACGAGCAGTACTTC
>TRBV5-1|.|TRBJ2-7|TRBD1
CASSLGGQGSYEQYF
TGCGCCAGCAGCCTGGGGGGACAGGGTTCCTACGAGCAGTACTTC
>TRBV19|few|TRBJ1-2|TRBD1
CASIPQGDGYGYTF
TGTGCCAGTATTCCACAGGGGGATGGCTATGGCTACACCTTC
>TRBV29-1|.|TRBJ2-3|TRBD1
CSVEEGQTSTDTQYF
TGCAGCGTTGAAGAGGGACAGACAAGCACAGATACGCAGTATTTT
>TRBV2|.|TRBJ1-2|TRBD1
CASRETGSGYTF
TGTGCCAGCAGGGAGACAGGGTCTGGCTACACCTTC
>TRBV19|.|TRBJ1-6|.
CASSVRRESSYNSPLHF
TGTGCCAGTAGTGTGAGACGGGAGAGCTCCTATAATTCACCCCTCCACTTT
>TRBV6-6|.|TRBJ1-5|.
CASSYSGRGPNQPQHF
TGTGCCAGCAGTTACTCGGGCAGGGGTCCCAATCAGCCCCAGCATTTT
>TRBV6-2/TRBV6-3|.|TRBJ2-5|.
CASSAIRPGHLATQYF
TGTGCCAGCAGTGCAATACGACCGGGACACTTAGCGACCCAGTACTTC
>TRBV7-2|.|TRBJ2-1|TRBD2
CASSGGGTYNEQFF
TGTGCCAGCAGCGGGGGGGGGACCTACAATGAGCAGTTCTTC
>TRBV6-5|.|TRBJ1-6|.
CASSPTTLSPLHF
TGTGCCAGCAGTCCCACGACACTGTCACCCCTCCACTTT
>TRBV15|.|TRBJ1-2|TRBD1
CATVRDREGGYTF
TGTGCCACGGTCCGGGACAGGGAGGGAGGCTACACCTTC
>TRBV14|.|TRBJ2-1|.
CASSQDQGRKQFF
TGTGCCAGCAGCCAAGATCAAGGGAGGAAGCAGTTCTTC
>TRBV18|.|TRBJ2-2|.
CASSEAPGANTGELFF
TGTGCCAGCTCAGAGGCCCCGGGAGCCAACACCGGGGAGCTGTTTTTT
>TRBV6-6|.|TRBJ2-3|TRBD2
CASRKAGAADTQYF
TGTGCCAGCAGAAAAGCGGGGGCCGCAGATACGCAGTATTTT
>TRBV7-9|.|TRBJ2-7|.
CASSLVEASSYEQYF
TGTGCCAGCAGCTTAGTGGAGGCGTCCTCCTACGAGCAGTACTTC
>TRBV3-1/TRBV3-2|.|TRBJ2-5|TRBD2
CASSQGGGESWETQYF
TGTGCCAGCAGCCAAGGGGGAGGGGAAAGTTGGGAGACCCAGTACTTC
>TRBV2|.|TRBJ2-1|.
CASRIGLYNEQFF
TGTGCCAGCAGAATTGGACTCTACAATGAGCAGTTCTTC
>TRBV14|.|TRBJ2-5|.
CASSRDEAAAQETQYF
TGTGCCAGCAGTCGAGATGAAGCGGCGGCCCAAGAGACCCAGTACTTC